This entry concerns a single T cell receptor beta chain. This entry is derived from a study of blood T cell repertoires in COVID-19. The wider study: The analysed material was cDNA or gDNA that came from T cells, B-cell-depleted T cells, or PBMCs.

Method: immunoSEQ multiplex PCR; TCRdb's copy keeps in-frame clones and lacks some. This table holds over 200,000 clones, around nine tenths found once. Germline CDR1 and CDR2: GTSNPN and SVGIG (reference sequence). This CDR3 has 18 amino acids. With V trimmed by 4 bases and J by 5 bases, 19 bases remained unmatched. This clonotype originated in a woman between 18 and 30 years old who had recovered from COVID-19. V is TRBV30 and J is TRBJ2-3, with 9 bases lining up with TRBD2. The sample consisted of peripheral blood. CDR3 sequence (DNA): TGTGCCTGGACCCCCTACCGGGGGCGGGAGGGCCGAGTAGATACGCAGTATTTT. This translates into CAWTPYRGREGRVDTQYF. Looking up the rest from reference TRBV30 and TRBJ2-3 gives the full variable domain: SQTIHQWPATLVQPVGSPLSLECTVEGTSNPNLYWYRQAAGRGLQLLFYSVGIGQISSEVPQNLSASRPQDRQFILSSKKLLLSDSGFYLCAWTPYRGREGRVDTQYFGPGTRLTVL.